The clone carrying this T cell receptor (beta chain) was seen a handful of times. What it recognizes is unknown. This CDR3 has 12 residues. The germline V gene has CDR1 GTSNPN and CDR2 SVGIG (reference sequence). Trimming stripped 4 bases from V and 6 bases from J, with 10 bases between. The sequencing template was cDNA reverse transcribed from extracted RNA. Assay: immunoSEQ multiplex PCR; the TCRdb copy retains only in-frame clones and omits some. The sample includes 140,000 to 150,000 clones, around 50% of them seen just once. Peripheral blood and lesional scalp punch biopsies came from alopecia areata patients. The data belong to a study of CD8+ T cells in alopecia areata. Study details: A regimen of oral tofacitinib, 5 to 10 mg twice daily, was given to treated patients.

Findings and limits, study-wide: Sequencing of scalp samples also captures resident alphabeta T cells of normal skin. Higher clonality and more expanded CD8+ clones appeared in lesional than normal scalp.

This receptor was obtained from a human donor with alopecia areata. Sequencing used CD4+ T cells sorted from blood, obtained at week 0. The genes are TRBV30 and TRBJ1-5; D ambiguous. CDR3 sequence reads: CAWTIFGQPQHF. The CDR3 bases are TGTGCCTGGACAATTTTCGGTCAGCCCCAGCATTTT.